This TCR beta chain was captured by sequencing in a study of blood T cell repertoires in COVID-19. Study as a whole: Sites in the United States, Italy and Spain provided acute and convalescent COVID-19 samples. From T cells, B-cell-depleted T cells, or PBMCs came the material, which was cDNA or gDNA.

Under the authors' procedure: Reference gene primers were amplified, and this amplification served to estimate nucleated cell counts. Sequencing was performed with immunoSEQ multiplex PCR; in TCRdb, only in-frame clones are kept and a portion is missing. V, J and clone size are taken as reported in that table, and D and trimming were inferred from the DNA itself. The sample holds approximately 280,000 clones; approximately 85% are singletons and the top ten take approximately 5.1%. Germline-derived CDR1 and CDR2 are SNHLY and FYNNEI. Trimming at V came to 6 bases and at J to 5 bases, leaving 13 bases not matched to a gene. The CDR3 covers 17 residues.

The sample comprised peripheral blood. The clonotype originates from a man aged 45-60 years with active or convalescent COVID-19. V and J are TRBV2 and TRBJ1-5, with 10 bases fitting TRBD1. The CDR3 sequence: CASRAGQGVQGDQPQHF. The CDR3 nucleotides are TGTGCCAGCAGAGCCGGACAGGGGGTACAGGGTGATCAGCCCCAGCATTTT.